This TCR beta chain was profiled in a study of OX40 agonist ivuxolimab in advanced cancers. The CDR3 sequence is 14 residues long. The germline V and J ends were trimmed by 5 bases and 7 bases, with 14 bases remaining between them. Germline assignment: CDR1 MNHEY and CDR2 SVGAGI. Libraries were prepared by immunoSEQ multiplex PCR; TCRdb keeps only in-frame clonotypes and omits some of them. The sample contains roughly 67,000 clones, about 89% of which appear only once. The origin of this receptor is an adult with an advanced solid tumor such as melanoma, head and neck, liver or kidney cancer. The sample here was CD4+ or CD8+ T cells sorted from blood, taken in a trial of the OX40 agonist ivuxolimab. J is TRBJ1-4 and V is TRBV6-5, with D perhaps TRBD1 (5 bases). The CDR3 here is CASSHQGNGEKLFF. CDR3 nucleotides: TGTGCCAGCAGTCATCAGGGAAACGGTGAAAAACTGTTTTTT.